Reported below is one T cell receptor beta chain. This clone's antigen is unknown. The input lacks base qualities; no much larger clone sits a single base away. Between the V and J ends, shortened by 2 bases and 7 bases respectively, the junction contains 15 bases. The germline V gene (reference sequence) sets CDR1 to GTSNPN and CDR2 to SVGIG. The CDR3 contains 13 residues, cysteine and phenylalanine counted. The sequence is cut down to CDR3 DNA, 39 bases in frame from base 1. Using the deep immunoSEQ assay, TCR CDR3 regions were amplified from genomic DNA by multiplex PCR. Genomic DNA extracted from each cell subset was distributed evenly over all wells of several immunoSEQ 96-well plates, and each plate served as one replicate. Each replicate PCR for sorted subsets received around 210 ng genomic DNA, equal to tens of thousands of T cell genomes. Purified libraries were quantified with a Qubit 3.0 fluorometer, sized on a Bioanalyzer 2100, and re-quantified with the KAPA Library Quantification kit. Each immunoSEQ 96-well plate was sequenced on its own single-read 150-cycle Illumina NextSeq 550 flow cell. The study's own analysis went as follows. Because only junctional sequences without quality scores were contained in the immunoSEQ output, filtering matching that applied to full-length reads could not be performed. To assign V/J genes and CDR3, sequences were annotated against IMGT germline references using PyIR, a Python wrapper for IgBLAST v1.9. Reads with weak V/J assignments (E-value above 1e-6), missing CDR3, stop codons, out-of-frame junctions, or ambiguous translated residues were removed. V3J clonotypes were defined as sequences sharing an identical inferred V gene, J gene, and CDR3 amino acid sequence. Percentage overlap between repertoires was calculated by dividing the number of shared unique clonotypes by the size of the smaller repertoire. Richness of each repertoire was evaluated using RTK rarefaction, the Chao1 estimator, and Recon v2.1 estimates of unobserved clonotypes. OLGA was used to compute generation probabilities for all TCRbeta clonotypes that the gDNA method yielded from a handful of donors. The source is immuneACCESS, and TCRdb retained only in-frame sequences with V and J called. Part of the clones is not carried over; for the studies checked, unresolved V genes explain less than half of this, and the remainder is unexplained. The V and J calls and the clone size are those of that table, but D and trimming were determined from the DNA. This sample has about 380,000 clones in its table, and roughly 96% of those were observed once. The ten most abundant clones make up approximately 0.3% of the sample.

Donors were healthy HIV-negative adults with no recently reported acute infections or vaccinations. All donors were Caucasian adults living in Nashville, Tennessee, USA. CD8 memory samples consisted of magnetically selected CD45RO+ cells combined with CCR7-negative CD45RA+ effector memory (TemRA) cells. Blood was collected by leukapheresis, and PBMCs were isolated by Ficoll-Histopaque density gradient centrifugation and then cryopreserved in liquid nitrogen vapor phase. Analytical flow cytometry was used to check the purity and quantity of every magnetically sorted T cell population. Genomic DNA was isolated from each sorted fraction and quantified by UV absorbance on a Nanodrop 2000c. These data originate in a study of shared clonotypes between healthy human individuals (TCRdb year 2020). The study in broad terms: A few men and a couple of women, aged 18 to 49 years, made up the cohort. For each donor, CD4 naive and CD4 memory were each given three plates, CD8 naive was given two plates, and CD8 memory was given one plate. The study deeply sequenced blood TCR repertoires of about five healthy adults to estimate repertoire size and the extent of clonotype sharing between individuals. Libraries were prepared and TCR repertoires were sequenced by different laboratories using diverse techniques, in order to increase sequencing depth and limit assay-specific biases. Per donor, leukapheresis produced somewhere between about 0.85 and 9.5 billion PBMCs.

Results the study describes overall, beyond this receptor: Rarefaction of sorted-subset datasets indicated incomplete sequencing despite the large sequencing depth. Pairwise subsampling indicated that sequencing depth was expected to affect the degree of clonotype sharing among donors. Naive subsets generally had larger estimated clonotype richness than memory subsets did. Approximately 5% of naive CD4, 3.5% of naive CD8, roughly 2.4% of memory CD4, and around 0.42% of memory CD8 clonotypes were shared across a few donors. Only blood was sampled, and tissue TCR repertoires likely differ from those in blood. Because the study included a small number of donors, the genetic and exposure-history diversity represented was limited. Compared with non-shared clonotypes, clonotypes shared by all four sorted-subset donors had higher generation probabilities.

The sequence was obtained from a man aged 30 to 45 in good health. In this chain, TRBV30 is recombined with TRBJ2-7, with the D gene uncertain. Material: memory CD8+ T cells sorted from blood. Reading the label with the study, this specimen's cell subset or site is: CD45RO+ cells pooled with CCR7-negative TemRA cells. The nucleotides read TGTGCCTGGAGTCTCCTAGGAGAATGGGAGCAGTACTTC. Translated, it gives CAWSLLGEWEQYF. The variable domain in full, with residues beyond the CDR3 obtained from the reference TRBV30 and TRBJ2-7 genes, is SQTIHQWPATLVQPVGSPLSLECTVEGTSNPNLYWYRQAAGRGLQLLFYSVGIGQISSEVPQNLSASRPQDRQFILSSKKLLLSDSGFYLCAWSLLGEWEQYFGPGTRLTVT.